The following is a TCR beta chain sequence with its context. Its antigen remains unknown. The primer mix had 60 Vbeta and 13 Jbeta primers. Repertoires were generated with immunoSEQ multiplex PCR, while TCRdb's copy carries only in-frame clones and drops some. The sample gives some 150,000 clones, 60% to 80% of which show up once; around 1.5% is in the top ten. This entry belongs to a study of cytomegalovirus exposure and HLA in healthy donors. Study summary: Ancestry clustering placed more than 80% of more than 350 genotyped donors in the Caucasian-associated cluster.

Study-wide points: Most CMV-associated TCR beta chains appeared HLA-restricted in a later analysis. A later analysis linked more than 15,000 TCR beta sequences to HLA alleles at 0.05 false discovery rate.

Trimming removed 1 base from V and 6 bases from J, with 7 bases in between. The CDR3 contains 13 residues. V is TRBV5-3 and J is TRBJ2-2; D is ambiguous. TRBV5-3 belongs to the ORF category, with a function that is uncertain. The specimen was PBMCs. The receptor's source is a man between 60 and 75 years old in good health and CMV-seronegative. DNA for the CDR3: TGTGCCAGAAGCTTGCGACACGCCGGGGAGCTGTTTTTT. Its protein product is CARSLRHAGELFF.